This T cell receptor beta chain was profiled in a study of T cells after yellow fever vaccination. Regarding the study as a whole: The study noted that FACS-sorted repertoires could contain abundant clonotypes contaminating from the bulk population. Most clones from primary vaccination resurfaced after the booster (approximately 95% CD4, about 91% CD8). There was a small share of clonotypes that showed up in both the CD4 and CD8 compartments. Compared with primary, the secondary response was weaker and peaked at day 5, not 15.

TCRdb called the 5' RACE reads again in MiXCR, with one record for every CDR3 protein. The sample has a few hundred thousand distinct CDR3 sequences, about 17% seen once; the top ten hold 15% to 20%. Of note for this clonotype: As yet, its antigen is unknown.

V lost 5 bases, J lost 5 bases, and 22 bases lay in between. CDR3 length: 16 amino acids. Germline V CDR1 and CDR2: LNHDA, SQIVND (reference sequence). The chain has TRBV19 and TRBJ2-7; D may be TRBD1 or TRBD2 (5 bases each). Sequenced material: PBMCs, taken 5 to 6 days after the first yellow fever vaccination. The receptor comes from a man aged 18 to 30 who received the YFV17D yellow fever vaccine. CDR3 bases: TGTGCCAGTAGTCCCACATGGAGAGGGGCTGGGGACGAGCAGTACTTC. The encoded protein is CASSPTWRGAGDEQYF. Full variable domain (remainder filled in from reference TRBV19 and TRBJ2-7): DGGITQSPKYLFRKEGQNVTLSCEQNLNHDAMYWYRQDPGQGLRLIYYSQIVNDFQKGDIAEGYSVSREKKESFPLTVTSAQKNPTAFYLCASSPTWRGAGDEQYFGPGTRLTVT.